The source of this TCR beta chain is a study of blood T cell repertoires in COVID-19 (TCRdb year 2020). About the investigation overall: The collaborator samples originated in the United States, Italy and Spain and spanned the acute and convalescent phases of COVID-19. Where available, HLA class I and class II types were obtained from metadata supplied by the sample provider rather than from assay-based typing. Deeply sampled blood TCRbeta repertoires from subjects exposed to, actively infected with, or recovered from COVID-19 were included in the dataset. The samples were drawn from two sources: the first 160 participants of the ongoing ImmuneRACE study, and over 950 subjects contributed by 6 global collaborators. The repertoires were made available in a free public database intended to serve as a resource for research on the immune response to SARS-CoV-2. The prospective study material was composed of cDNA or gDNA derived from T cells, B-cell-depleted T cells, or PBMCs. Nearly every sample came with metadata listing a de-identified subject ID, COVID-19 status, age in years and sex. Study-wide conclusions, independent of this receptor: The quantity of clinical and demographic metadata differed by source and by participant and was supplied without curation.

The immunoSEQ Assay, a bias-controlled multiplex PCR, was used to amplify TCRbeta CDR3 regions from genomic DNA. Under the source paper's analysis protocol: The number of nucleated cells in each sample was estimated by amplification of reference gene primers within the assay. To quantify the absolute abundance of each unique TCRbeta CDR3 rearrangement, sequence reads were collapsed and filtered. For each sample, productive Simpson clonality was calculated as the square root of Simpson's diversity index over productive rearrangements. What TCRdb holds here is the immuneACCESS table cut down to in-frame rearrangements. Part of the clones is not present; checked against another copy, under half of the missing clones reflect an unresolved V gene, and the others are unexplained. That table furnishes V, J and clone size, whereas the DNA furnished D and trimming. The table for this sample lists 220,000 or so clones; more than 80% of them were counted only once. The ten largest account for about 3% of the sample.

Participants in the prospective study were aged about 18 to 100 years, lived in 20 to 25 United States geographic areas, and enrolled through a virtual design. In the prospective study, participants were assigned to cohorts based on the clinical history participants reported in a screening survey and a study questionnaire. In the prospective study, whole blood, serum and a nasopharyngeal or oropharyngeal swab were collected from each participant by mobile phlebotomists. Over a 2-month period, participants in the prospective study had the option of providing additional blood draws and questionnaires. Before DNA extraction, blood samples from the prospective study were shipped at room temperature or frozen. The CDR1 and CDR2 encoded by the germline V gene are SNHLY and FYNNEI. There are 13 amino acids in the CDR3, from cysteine to phenylalanine inclusive. The kept DNA is CDR3 alone, 39 bases in frame from the first base. V and J are truncated by 0 bases and 8 bases respectively, leaving an intervening sequence of 10 bases.

Comments on this clone: Its binding antigen is unknown. Within one base of it there is no much larger clone, and no base qualities were kept.

This sequence was found in a woman younger than 35 in a cohort exposed to, infected with or recovered from COVID-19 (not recorded which). Sequences were obtained from PBMCs or T cells enriched from blood (not recorded which). The sequence joins TRBV2 to TRBJ1-2; D gene: possibly TRBD1, on 5 matching bases. The CDR3 reads CASSEAQGEGYTF. In nucleotides, the sequence is TGTGCCAGCAGTGAAGCGCAGGGTGAAGGCTACACCTTC.